The rows below give T cell receptor beta chains drawn from one sample of a study of PD-1 blockade in classical Hodgkin lymphoma. The method was immunoSEQ multiplex PCR; TCRdb's version includes in-frame clones alone and lacks a portion of them. This sample has around 53,000 clones, with about 75% found just once. The sample here was peripheral blood mononuclear cells (PBMCs), taken before the fourth cycle of nivolumab. The receptors here all came from a human donor with classical Hodgkin lymphoma. Each CDR3 is given with its conserved first and last residue. Fields, in order: D gene, clone size, J gene, V gene, CDR3 DNA, CDR3 protein. A D gene is named only where the DNA matches it firmly. Clone sizes are given selectively: once, few, many, or a class where the clone is expanded.

d_gene: -; abundance: -; j_gene: TRBJ2-3; v_gene: TRBV5-1; CDR3nt: TGCGCCAGCAGCTGGGCGGGAGATACGCAGTATTTT; CDR3aa: CASSWAGDTQYF
d_gene: -; abundance: -; j_gene: TRBJ2-5; v_gene: TRBV23-1; CDR3nt: TGCGCCAGCAGTCCCCGGCGGGAGACCCAGTACTTC; CDR3aa: CASSPRRETQYF
d_gene: -; abundance: -; j_gene: TRBJ2-7; v_gene: TRBV19; CDR3nt: TGTGCCAGTAGTATAGCGGGAATAAACGAGCAGTACTTC; CDR3aa: CASSIAGINEQYF
d_gene: -; abundance: few; j_gene: TRBJ1-6; v_gene: TRBV28; CDR3nt: TGTGCCAGCAGTCCAGGACGGAATTCACCCCTCCACTTT; CDR3aa: CASSPGRNSPLHF
d_gene: -; abundance: -; j_gene: TRBJ1-1; v_gene: TRBV5-1; CDR3nt: TGCGCCAGCAGCCTAGATCTCGGCACGACTGAAGCTTTCTTT; CDR3aa: CASSLDLGTTEAFF
d_gene: -; abundance: -; j_gene: TRBJ2-3; v_gene: TRBV6-5; CDR3nt: TGTGCCAGCAGTTACGGCAGGGAGGCAGATACGCAGTATTTT; CDR3aa: CASSYGREADTQYF
d_gene: -; abundance: few; j_gene: TRBJ2-7; v_gene: TRBV7-2; CDR3nt: TGTGCCAGCAGCCTCGGGCCCAGAACTGGGGAGCAGTACTTC; CDR3aa: CASSLGPRTGEQYF
d_gene: TRBD1; abundance: once; j_gene: TRBJ2-7; v_gene: TRBV4-1; CDR3nt: TGCGCCAGCAGCTATCCCCCCACAGGGGGCGAGAAGTACGAGCAGTACTTC; CDR3aa: CASSYPPTGGEKYEQYF
d_gene: -; abundance: -; j_gene: TRBJ1-2; v_gene: TRBV5-1; CDR3nt: TGCGCCAGCAGCAGCCAGTACTATGGCTACACCTTC; CDR3aa: CASSSQYYGYTF
d_gene: -; abundance: -; j_gene: TRBJ1-1; v_gene: TRBV10-1; CDR3nt: TGCGCCAGCAGTTACGGCGGGACGAACACTGAAGCTTTCTTT; CDR3aa: CASSYGGTNTEAFF
d_gene: -; abundance: -; j_gene: TRBJ2-1; v_gene: TRBV6-5; CDR3nt: TGTGCCAGCAGCCACTTTGGGGGAAAGGGGGAGCAGTTCTTC; CDR3aa: CASSHFGGKGEQFF
d_gene: -; abundance: -; j_gene: TRBJ1-3; v_gene: TRBV28; CDR3nt: TGTGCCAGCGGGGACTTGACGGGAAACACCATATATTTT; CDR3aa: CASGDLTGNTIYF
d_gene: TRBD1; abundance: few; j_gene: TRBJ1-4; v_gene: TRBV28; CDR3nt: TGTGCCAGCAGTTTAACCCCCAGGGGGCCGAATGAAAAACTGTTTTTT; CDR3aa: CASSLTPRGPNEKLFF
d_gene: TRBD1; abundance: -; j_gene: TRBJ2-3; v_gene: TRBV11-3; CDR3nt: TGTGCCAGCAGCTCCGGGACAGGGAGTCGCACAGATACGCAGTATTTT; CDR3aa: CASSSGTGSRTDTQYF
d_gene: -; abundance: -; j_gene: TRBJ2-5; v_gene: TRBV7-8; CDR3nt: TGTGCCAGCAGCTTAGTAGGCCCACCCCAAGAGACCCAGTACTTC; CDR3aa: CASSLVGPPQETQYF
d_gene: -; abundance: -; j_gene: TRBJ1-1; v_gene: TRBV7-9; CDR3nt: TGTGCCAGCAGTCTACAGGACAACACTGAAGCTTTCTTT; CDR3aa: CASSLQDNTEAFF
d_gene: -; abundance: once; j_gene: TRBJ2-3; v_gene: TRBV28; CDR3nt: TGTGCCAGCAGTCTTTGGGTAAATACGCAGTATTTT; CDR3aa: CASSLWVNTQYF
d_gene: -; abundance: -; j_gene: TRBJ2-3; v_gene: TRBV7-7; CDR3nt: TGTGCTAGCAGCTTAGGGGTCAGGCCAGATACGCAGTATTTT; CDR3aa: CASSLGVRPDTQYF
d_gene: -; abundance: -; j_gene: TRBJ2-5; v_gene: TRBV11-2; CDR3nt: TGTGCCAGCAGCTTAGTTTCGGCGGGGGAGACCCAGTACTTC; CDR3aa: CASSLVSAGETQYF
d_gene: TRBD1; abundance: once; j_gene: TRBJ2-5; v_gene: TRBV2; CDR3nt: TGTGCCAGCAGTGAGGACAGGTATCAAGAGACCCAGTACTTC; CDR3aa: CASSEDRYQETQYF
d_gene: -; abundance: -; j_gene: TRBJ2-7; v_gene: TRBV27; CDR3nt: TGTGCCAGCAGTTTCTCTCTAGCTGGCTACGAGCAGTACTTC; CDR3aa: CASSFSLAGYEQYF
d_gene: -; abundance: few; j_gene: TRBJ1-2; v_gene: TRBV5-6; CDR3nt: TGTGCCAGCAGCTTGTGGGGGGTGGCCTATGGCTACACCTTC; CDR3aa: CASSLWGVAYGYTF
d_gene: -; abundance: -; j_gene: TRBJ1-2; v_gene: TRBV28; CDR3nt: TGTGCCAGCAGTTCCGGGACACGGACAGCTGGCTACACCTTC; CDR3aa: CASSSGTRTAGYTF
d_gene: -; abundance: -; j_gene: TRBJ2-7; v_gene: TRBV4-3; CDR3nt: TGCGCCAGCAGCCAACTTATGAGGACCGCCGGGGAGCAGTACTTC; CDR3aa: CASSQLMRTAGEQYF
d_gene: -; abundance: -; j_gene: TRBJ2-3; v_gene: TRBV6-6; CDR3nt: TGTGCCAGCAGTTACTCCCGTTCTACAGATACGCAGTATTTT; CDR3aa: CASSYSRSTDTQYF
d_gene: TRBD1; abundance: -; j_gene: TRBJ1-1; v_gene: TRBV23-1; CDR3nt: TGCGCCAGCAGTCAAGGCCCCAGGGGGCCGGACACTGAAGCTTTCTTT; CDR3aa: CASSQGPRGPDTEAFF
d_gene: TRBD1; abundance: -; j_gene: TRBJ2-1; v_gene: TRBV29-1; CDR3nt: TGCAGCGTAACGACAGGGAGCTCCTACAATGAGCAGTTCTTC; CDR3aa: CSVTTGSSYNEQFF
d_gene: -; abundance: -; j_gene: TRBJ1-1; v_gene: TRBV14; CDR3nt: TGTGCCAGCAGCCGAAACAGACAAGTTGAAGCTTTCTTT; CDR3aa: CASSRNRQVEAFF
d_gene: -; abundance: -; j_gene: TRBJ2-6; v_gene: TRBV27; CDR3nt: TGTGCCAGCAGTGCCTGGCTACGGAGCTCTGGGGCCAACGTCCTGACTTTC; CDR3aa: CASSAWLRSSGANVLTF
d_gene: TRBD2; abundance: -; j_gene: TRBJ2-7; v_gene: TRBV6-5; CDR3nt: TGTGCCAGCAGTTACTCAGGACGCGGGAGCTACGAGCAGTACTTC; CDR3aa: CASSYSGRGSYEQYF
d_gene: -; abundance: few; j_gene: TRBJ1-4; v_gene: TRBV28; CDR3nt: TGTGCCAGCAGTTTCTGGCAAACTAATGAAAAACTGTTTTTT; CDR3aa: CASSFWQTNEKLFF
d_gene: TRBD1; abundance: -; j_gene: TRBJ2-1; v_gene: TRBV7-9; CDR3nt: TGTGCCAGCAGTTCCGACTACCGACAGGGCGATGAGCAGTTCTTC; CDR3aa: CASSSDYRQGDEQFF